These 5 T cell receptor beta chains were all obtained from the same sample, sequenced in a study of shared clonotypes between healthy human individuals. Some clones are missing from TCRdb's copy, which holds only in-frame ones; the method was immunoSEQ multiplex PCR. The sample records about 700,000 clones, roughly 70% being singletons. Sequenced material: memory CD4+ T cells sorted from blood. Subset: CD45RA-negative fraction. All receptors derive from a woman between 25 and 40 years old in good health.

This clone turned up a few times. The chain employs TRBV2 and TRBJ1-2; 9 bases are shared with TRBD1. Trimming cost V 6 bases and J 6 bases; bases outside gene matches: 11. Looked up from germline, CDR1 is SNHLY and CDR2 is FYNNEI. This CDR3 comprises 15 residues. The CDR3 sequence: CASRVQTGGIDGYTF. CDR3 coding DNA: TGTGCCAGCAGAGTTCAAACAGGGGGCATCGATGGCTACACCTTC.

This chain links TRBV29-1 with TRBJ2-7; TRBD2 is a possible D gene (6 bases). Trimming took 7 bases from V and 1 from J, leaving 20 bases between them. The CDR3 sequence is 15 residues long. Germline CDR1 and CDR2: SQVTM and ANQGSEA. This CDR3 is CSGGARTGGSYEQYF. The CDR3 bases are TGCAGCGGCGGGGCGAGGACGGGCGGGTCCTACGAGCAGTACTTC.

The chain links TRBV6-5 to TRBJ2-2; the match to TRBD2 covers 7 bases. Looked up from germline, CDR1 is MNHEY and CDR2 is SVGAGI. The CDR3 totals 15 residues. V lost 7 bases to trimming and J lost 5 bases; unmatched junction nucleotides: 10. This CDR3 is CASTLRLAGTGELFF. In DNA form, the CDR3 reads TGTGCCAGCACCCTACGACTAGCCGGGACCGGGGAGCTGTTTTTT.

CDR3 nucleotide sequence: TGTGCCTGGAATAAATACCCGGGCTCTGGGGCCAACGTCCTGACTTTC. Translated, it gives CAWNKYPGSGANVLTF. The genes are TRBV30 and TRBJ2-6; D unclear. V was pared by 4 bases and J by 0 bases, with 13 bases between. CDR1 and CDR2 (germline): GTSNPN, SVGIG (reference sequence). The CDR3 is made up of 16 amino acids.

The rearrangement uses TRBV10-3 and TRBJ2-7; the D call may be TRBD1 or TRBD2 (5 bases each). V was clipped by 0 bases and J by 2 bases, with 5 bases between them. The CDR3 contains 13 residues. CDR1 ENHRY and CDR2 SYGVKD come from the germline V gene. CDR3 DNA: TGTGCCATCAGTGAGTCGGGGGCCTACGAGCAGTACTTC. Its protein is CAISESGAYEQYF.